These T cell receptor beta chains were read from a single sample in a study of shared clonotypes between healthy human individuals. Clones were read by immunoSEQ multiplex PCR, and TCRdb kept only the in-frame ones, dropping some. The sample contains approximately 2,000,000 clones, roughly 90% of which appear only once. The specimen was naive CD4+ T cells from PBMCs. These receptors were taken from a man between 18 and 29 years old in good health. Some clones in this sample may be carry-over from other donors' samples. Both conserved end residues are trimmed from each CDR3. Each record gives: V gene, J gene, CDR3 protein.

v_gene: TRBV7-9
j_gene: TRBJ1-3
CDR3aa: ASSLGVGDILFGNTIY

v_gene: TRBV4-2
j_gene: TRBJ1-2
CDR3aa: ASSQVRAEYGYT

v_gene: TRBV2
j_gene: TRBJ2-7
CDR3aa: ASERDRGYEQY

v_gene: TRBV2
j_gene: TRBJ1-4
CDR3aa: ASSRTGPVVELF

v_gene: TRBV19
j_gene: TRBJ2-7
CDR3aa: ASTSGSGPDYEQY

v_gene: TRBV5-5
j_gene: TRBJ2-7
CDR3aa: ASMPWTGVDEQY

v_gene: TRBV6-5
j_gene: TRBJ2-1
CDR3aa: ASSYQPVWVSNEQF

v_gene: TRBV5-1
j_gene: TRBJ2-1
CDR3aa: ASSLGTGGPNEQF

v_gene: TRBV7-2
j_gene: TRBJ2-7
CDR3aa: ASSPLAGPGYEQY

v_gene: TRBV28
j_gene: TRBJ1-2
CDR3aa: ASSPPGRSGGYT

v_gene: TRBV18
j_gene: TRBJ1-5
CDR3aa: ASSPGQGANQPQH

v_gene: TRBV6-1
j_gene: TRBJ1-4
CDR3aa: ASSDVGEKLF

v_gene: TRBV5-6
j_gene: TRBJ2-2
CDR3aa: ASSFRHLGAGELF

v_gene: TRBV18
j_gene: TRBJ1-2
CDR3aa: ASSLTTGDYGYT

v_gene: TRBV11-3
j_gene: TRBJ1-3
CDR3aa: ASSGREGNSGNTIY

v_gene: TRBV18
j_gene: TRBJ2-7
CDR3aa: ASSPGGSALSYEQY

v_gene: TRBV18
j_gene: TRBJ2-1
CDR3aa: ASSRESYNEQF

v_gene: TRBV5-1
j_gene: TRBJ2-5
CDR3aa: ASSWGTGGHYQETQY

v_gene: TRBV5-4
j_gene: TRBJ2-1
CDR3aa: ASSYDSGGYNEQF

v_gene: TRBV28
j_gene: TRBJ2-1
CDR3aa: ASTKMRERERRYYNEQF

v_gene: TRBV2
j_gene: TRBJ2-5
CDR3aa: ASRGVAEY

v_gene: TRBV6-5
j_gene: TRBJ2-7
CDR3aa: ASTVNDRGYEQY

v_gene: TRBV4-1
j_gene: TRBJ2-2
CDR3aa: ASSLGQVPTGELF

v_gene: TRBV9
j_gene: TRBJ2-3
CDR3aa: ASGRPAADTQY

v_gene: TRBV7-3
j_gene: TRBJ2-3
CDR3aa: ASSQRGPTDTQY

v_gene: TRBV5-1
j_gene: TRBJ2-5
CDR3aa: ASRDLTYQETQY